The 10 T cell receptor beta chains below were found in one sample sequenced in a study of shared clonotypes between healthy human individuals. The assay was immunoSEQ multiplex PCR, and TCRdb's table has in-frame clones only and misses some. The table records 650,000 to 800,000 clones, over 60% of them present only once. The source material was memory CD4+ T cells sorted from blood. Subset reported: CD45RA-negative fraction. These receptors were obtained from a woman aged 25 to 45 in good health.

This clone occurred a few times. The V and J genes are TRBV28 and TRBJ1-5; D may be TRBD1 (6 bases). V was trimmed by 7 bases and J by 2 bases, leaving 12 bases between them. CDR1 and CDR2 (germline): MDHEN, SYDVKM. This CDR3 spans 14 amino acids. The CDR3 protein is CASNDPGGNQPQHF. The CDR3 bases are TGTGCCAGCAACGACCCAGGGGGCAATCAGCCCCAGCATTTT.

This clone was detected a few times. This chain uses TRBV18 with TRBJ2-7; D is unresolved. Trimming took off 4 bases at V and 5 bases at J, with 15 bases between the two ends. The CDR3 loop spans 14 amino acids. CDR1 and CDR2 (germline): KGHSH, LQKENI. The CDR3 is CASSQLPGPDEQYF. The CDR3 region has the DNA TGTGCCAGCTCACAACTCCCCGGGCCCGACGAGCAGTACTTC.

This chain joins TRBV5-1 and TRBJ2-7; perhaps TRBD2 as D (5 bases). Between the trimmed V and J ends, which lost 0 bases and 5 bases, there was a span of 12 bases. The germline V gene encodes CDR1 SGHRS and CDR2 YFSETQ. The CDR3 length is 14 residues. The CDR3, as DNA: TGCGCCAGCAGCTTGGGACGGCCGCGGGACGAGCAGTACTTC. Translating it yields CASSLGRPRDEQYF.

CDR3 sequence: CASSTQRDGRQYF. The CDR3 DNA sequence: TGTGCCAGCAGCACCCAGCGGGACGGTAGGCAGTACTTC. The V call is TRBV11-1, the J call TRBJ2-7, with TRBD2 matching 7 bases. V shed 5 bases, J shed 9 bases, and the junction held 10 bases outside the gene matches. CDR3 length: 13 residues. The germline gives CDR1 SGHAT, CDR2 FQDESV (reference sequence).

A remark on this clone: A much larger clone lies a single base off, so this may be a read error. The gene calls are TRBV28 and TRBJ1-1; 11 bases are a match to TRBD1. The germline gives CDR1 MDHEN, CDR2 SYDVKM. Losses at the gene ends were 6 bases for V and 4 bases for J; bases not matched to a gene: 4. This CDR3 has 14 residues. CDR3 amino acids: CASSSGTGGTEAFF. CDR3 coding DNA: TGTGCCAGCAGCTCCGGGACAGGGGGCACTGAAGCTTTCTTT.

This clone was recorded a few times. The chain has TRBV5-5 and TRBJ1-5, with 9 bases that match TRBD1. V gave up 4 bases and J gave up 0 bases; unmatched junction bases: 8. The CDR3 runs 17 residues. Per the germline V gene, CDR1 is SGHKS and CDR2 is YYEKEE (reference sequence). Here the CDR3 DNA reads TGTGCCAGCAGCGGGGGGACAGGGAGTTTTAGCAATCAGCCCCAGCATTTT. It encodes CASSGGTGSFSNQPQHF.

The CDR3 bases are TGCGCCAGCAGCTTAGCGGGAGAGGGCGGGGAGCTGTTTTTT. This translates into CASSLAGEGGELFF. The chain combines TRBV5-1 with TRBJ2-2; TRBD2 matches at 8 bases. CDR1 and CDR2 (germline): SGHRS, YFSETQ. The junction had 4 bases not matched to a gene; V was cut back by 2 bases and J by 7 bases. The CDR3 covers 14 residues.

CDR3 sequence: CSVRDVDQPQHF. The CDR3 DNA reads as TGCAGCGTCAGGGACGTAGATCAGCCCCAGCATTTT. The rearrangement uses TRBV29-1 and TRBJ1-5, with a tentative D call TRBD1 (5 bases). Germline CDR1 reads SQVTM; CDR2 reads ANQGSEA. This CDR3 contains 12 residues. With 6 bases removed from V and 5 bases from J, the gap between germline ends came to 11 bases.

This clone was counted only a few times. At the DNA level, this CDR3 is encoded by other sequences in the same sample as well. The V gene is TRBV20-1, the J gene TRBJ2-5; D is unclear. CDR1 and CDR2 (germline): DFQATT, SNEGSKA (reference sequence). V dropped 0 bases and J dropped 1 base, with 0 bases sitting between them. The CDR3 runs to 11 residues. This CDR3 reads CSARDQETQYF. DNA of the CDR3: TGCAGTGCTAGAGACCAAGAGACCCAGTACTTC.

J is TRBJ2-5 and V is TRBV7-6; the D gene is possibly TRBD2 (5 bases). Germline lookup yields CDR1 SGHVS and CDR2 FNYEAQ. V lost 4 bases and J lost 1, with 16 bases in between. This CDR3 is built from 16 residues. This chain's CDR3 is CASSWPSARVQETQYF. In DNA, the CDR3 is TGTGCCAGCAGCTGGCCAAGTGCGCGGGTCCAAGAGACCCAGTACTTC.